Listed below are T cell receptor beta chains from one sample, sequenced in a study of blood T cell repertoires in COVID-19. The protocol was immunoSEQ multiplex PCR, while the TCRdb copy is restricted to in-frame clones and leaves out a portion. In the table there are 80,000 or so clones, roughly 85% of which are singletons. Material: peripheral blood. The receptors originated from a man aged 45 to 65 with COVID-19, enrolled during active disease. Both conserved end residues are part of each CDR3. A D gene is named only where the DNA matches it firmly. Clone size is not always given. Where it is, it says once, few, many or a class for expanded clones.

d_call,v_call,j_call,clone_size,cdr3_aa,cdr3_nt
TRBD1,TRBV29-1,TRBJ2-3,NA,CSVAETGATDTQYF,TGCAGCGTTGCCGAGACAGGGGCTACAGATACGCAGTATTTT
TRBD2,TRBV5-1,TRBJ2-7,NA,CASRLATSGSVEQYF,TGCGCCAGCAGACTCGCGACTAGCGGGTCGGTCGAGCAGTACTTC
TRBD1,TRBV10-3,TRBJ2-7,NA,CAITSGTGADEQYF,TGTGCCATCACCTCCGGGACAGGGGCTGACGAGCAGTACTTC
NA,TRBV4-1,TRBJ2-3,NA,CASSLTGGGVDTQYF,TGCGCCAGCAGCTTAACCGGGGGTGGGGTCGATACGCAGTATTTT
TRBD1,TRBV3-1/TRBV3-2,TRBJ2-1,once,CASNRQGSDNEQFF,TGTGCCAGCAACCGACAGGGTAGTGACAATGAGCAGTTCTTC
NA,TRBV10-3,TRBJ1-2,NA,CAISVSGSRSQYGYTF,TGTGCCATCAGTGTGTCCGGCTCCCGGAGCCAATATGGCTACACCTTC
NA,TRBV9,TRBJ1-2,NA,CASSFTPGQLAANYGYTF,TGTGCCAGCAGCTTCACCCCTGGGCAGTTAGCGGCGAACTATGGCTACACCTTC
NA,TRBV21-1,TRBJ2-7,once,CASSTGSSYEQYF,TGTGCCAGTTCGACAGGTAGCTCCTACGAGCAGTACTTC
NA,TRBV28,TRBJ1-3,NA,CASRGMEEAGNTIYF,TGTGCCAGCAGGGGAATGGAGGAGGCTGGAAACACCATATATTTT
NA,TRBV9,TRBJ2-1,NA,CASSVGPTENNEQFF,TGTGCCAGCAGCGTAGGACCCACAGAAAACAATGAGCAGTTCTTC
NA,TRBV6-5,TRBJ1-1,once,CASRPTGLVNTEAFF,TGTGCCAGCAGACCCACAGGGTTAGTAAACACTGAAGCTTTCTTT
NA,TRBV7-8,TRBJ1-3,NA,CASSLEEPSRTLSGNTIYF,TGTGCCAGCAGCTTAGAAGAACCGTCCAGGACACTCTCTGGAAACACCATATATTTT
TRBD1,TRBV5-1,TRBJ2-7,NA,CASRKGDRELPVQYF,TGCGCCAGCAGAAAAGGGGACAGGGAATTGCCGGTGCAGTACTTC
NA,TRBV7-9,TRBJ1-1,NA,CASSLAARGTEAFF,TGTGCCAGCAGCTTAGCAGCAAGGGGCACTGAAGCTTTCTTT
TRBD1,TRBV11-2,TRBJ2-2,NA,CASSLANRGSSSTGELFF,TGTGCCAGCAGCTTAGCAAACAGGGGCTCCTCCTCCACCGGGGAGCTGTTTTTT
NA,TRBV7-8,TRBJ2-4,once,CASSLAPQSGRLKGNIQYF,TGTGCCAGCAGCTTAGCGCCCCAAAGCGGCCGACTTAAAGGAAACATTCAGTACTTC
TRBD1,TRBV29-1,TRBJ1-2,NA,CSVEKDRAGYGYTF,TGCAGCGTTGAAAAGGACAGGGCAGGCTATGGCTACACCTTC
TRBD1,TRBV15,TRBJ2-3,NA,CATSRYGQGASTQYF,TGTGCCACCAGCAGGTACGGACAGGGGGCGTCTACGCAGTATTTT
NA,TRBV5-1,TRBJ2-2,NA,CASSPLDTGELFF,TGCGCCAGCAGCCCCCTCGACACCGGGGAGCTGTTTTTT
NA,TRBV7-9,TRBJ1-3,NA,CASSLGPLGNTIYF,TGTGCCAGCAGCTTAGGGCCATTGGGAAACACCATATATTTT
NA,TRBV30,TRBJ2-6,NA,CAWLSGTGANVLTF,TGTGCCTGGTTGTCCGGGACAGGGGCCAACGTCCTGACTTTC
NA,TRBV19,TRBJ1-5,NA,CASSRDINNSNQPQHF,TGTGCCAGTAGCCGGGACATTAATAATAGCAATCAGCCCCAGCATTTT
NA,TRBV30,TRBJ1-6,few,CAWSVLSGNSPLHF,TGTGCCTGGAGTGTACTGTCGGGTAATTCACCCCTCCACTTT